This T cell receptor (beta chain) was captured by sequencing in a study of beta chain features in type 1 diabetes. On the study more broadly: Across all samples, 100 million to 130 million sorted cells were examined. Study conclusions and caveats: Amplification by PCR could prefer shorter templates, with the same effect in patients and controls. Across all four CD4+ subsets, people with type 1 diabetes showed modestly shorter TCRB CDR3s. Cells with high TCR expression could be over-represented when cDNA is sequenced.

V shed 6 bases, J shed 7 bases, and the junction held 5 bases outside the gene matches. The CDR3 length is 14 residues. CDR1 and CDR2 (germline): SGDLS, YYNGEE. Only a few counts were recorded for this clone. Its antigen is unidentified. As every portion of the isolated RNA was reverse transcribed, the sequencing read expressed TCRB transcripts. Clones were sequenced by immunoSEQ multiplex PCR, and TCRdb holds only the in-frame ones, with some missing. The sample has 200,000 to 300,000 clones; approximately 13% are singletons. Each of the CD4+ naive, central memory, regulatory and stem cell-like memory populations was sorted via CD45RO/CCR7/CD25/CD127/CD95/CD27.

The chain couples TRBV9 to TRBJ1-6; 9 bases fit TRBD1. The sample was naive CD4+ T cells from blood. The origin of this receptor is a man aged 25-40 years with type 1 diabetes. Here the CDR3 DNA reads TGTGCCAGCACCGGACAGGGGTCGAATTCACCCCTCCACTTT. This translates into CASTGQGSNSPLHF.